The 19 T cell receptor beta chains reported below all come from one sample, sequenced in a study of human thymus T cells (TCRdb year 2020). The thymus tissue came from surgical resects taken out during corrective cardiac surgery. The method behind the library was the immunoSEQ multiplex PCR assay. TCRdb mirrors the immuneACCESS table, restricted to in-frame sequences. Some clones are absent from its copies; in checked studies, under half trace to an unresolved V gene, and the reason for the others is unknown. The sample table lists fewer than 90,000 clones, 90% to 98% of them with a count of one. The ten largest make up just over 0.03% of the sample. The sample taken for sequencing was thymus tissue. The receptors were sampled from a boy less than two years old with a congenital heart defect but otherwise immunologically healthy.

The count of this clone is one. V is TRBV6-1 and J is TRBJ2-2; 7 bases fit TRBD1. The CDR3 totals 16 residues. The V gene end was trimmed by 1 base and the J gene end by 2 bases; junction bases not matched to a gene: 4. Germline CDR1 is MNHNS and CDR2 is SASEGT. CDR3 sequence (DNA): TGTGCCAGCAGTGAAGGAGGGGGCAGCAACACCGGGGAGCTGTTTTTT. It specifies CASSEGGGSNTGELFF.

The chain joins TRBV5-4 to TRBJ1-1; TRBD1 might be the D (6 bases). The germline V and J ends were trimmed by 0 bases and 5 bases, with 17 bases remaining between them. The CDR3 covers 16 residues. Germline V gene sequence: CDR1 SGHNT, CDR2 YYREEE (reference sequence). CDR3 DNA: TGTGCCAGCAGCTTGGGAGTTAAGGGGGAGGAGACTGAAGCTTTCTTT. Its translation: CASSLGVKGEETEAFF.

This rearrangement joins TRBV28 to TRBJ1-2; D perhaps matches TRBD1 (5 bases). The CDR3 is 17 amino acids. Germline loops: CDR1 MDHEN, CDR2 SYDVKM. V was trimmed by 1 base and J by 2 bases, leaving 17 bases between them. The CDR3 DNA sequence: TGTGCCAGCAGTTTATTCAGGGCCACTAAACGAAACTATGGCTACACCTTC. Its translation is CASSLFRATKRNYGYTF.

The V call is TRBV13, the J call TRBJ2-7; D unclear. The CDR3 extends over 14 amino acids. Trimming left V 2 bases short and J 0 bases short, with 8 bases between. Germline CDR1 is PRHDT and CDR2 is FYEKMQ (reference sequence). The chain's CDR3 is CASSLRYISYEQYF. CDR3 sequence (DNA): TGTGCCAGCAGCTTAAGGTACATCTCCTACGAGCAGTACTTC. Full variable domain (outside the CDR3, taken from reference TRBV13 and TRBJ2-7): AAGVIQSPRHLIKEKRETATLKCYPIPRHDTVYWYQQGPGQDPQFLISFYEKMQSDKGSIPDRFSAQQFSDYHSELNMSSLELGDSALYFCASSLRYISYEQYFGPGTRLTVT.

The chain joins TRBV6-6 to TRBJ2-7; no reliable D call. Germline V CDR1 and CDR2: MNHNY, SVGAGI (reference sequence). V lost 4 bases, J lost 1 base, and 11 bases lay in between. This CDR3 comprises 14 residues. DNA of the CDR3: TGTGCCAGCAGTTGGGGTGGCAGTTCCTACGAGCAGTACTTC. Translated, it gives CASSWGGSSYEQYF.

V and J are TRBV9 and TRBJ1-2; D not certain. With 4 bases removed from V and 8 bases from J, the gap between germline ends came to 15 bases. The CDR3 covers 13 residues. Germline V gene lookup returns CDR1 SGDLS and CDR2 YYNGEE. CDR3 loop: CASSPRQVGGYTF. Written as DNA, the CDR3 is TGTGCCAGCAGCCCCAGGCAGGTGGGAGGCTACACCTTC.

The chain links TRBV21-1 to TRBJ1-6; the table calls TRBD1, which could not be checked here. TRBV21-1 is an annotated pseudogene. CDR3 size: 18 residues. CDR3 in DNA: TGTGCCAGCAGCACCTACCACCTGGACCCCAGGGGAATTTCACCCCTCCACTTT. Protein product: CASSTYHLDPRGISPLHF.

A single count supports this clone. This sequence joins TRBV9 and TRBJ1-1; no reliable D call. This CDR3 has 16 amino acids. Trimming removed 0 bases at V and 0 bases at J, with 12 bases between. Germline V CDR1 and CDR2: SGDLS, YYNGEE. CDR3 in amino acids: CASSVASEGLNTEAFF. The CDR3 nucleotides are TGTGCCAGCAGCGTAGCTTCGGAGGGCCTGAACACTGAAGCTTTCTTT.

The chain is built from TRBV28 and TRBJ2-5; maybe TRBD2 (5 bases). The germline V gene encodes CDR1 MDHEN and CDR2 SYDVKM. CDR3 size: 14 residues. V lost 5 bases, J lost 4 bases, and 14 bases lay in between. The CDR3 loop reads CASSLGSWGETQYF. As DNA, the CDR3 is TGTGCCAGCAGTCTTGGGAGCTGGGGAGAGACCCAGTACTTC. The complete variable domain, with remaining parts taken from reference TRBV28 and TRBJ2-5, reads DVKVTQSSRYLVKRTGEKVFLECVQDMDHENMFWYRQDPGLGLRLIYFSYDVKMKEKGDIPEGYSVSREKKERFSLILESASTNQTSMYLCASSLGSWGETQYFGPGTRLLVL.

This sequence joins TRBV19 and TRBJ1-1, with 8 bases fitting TRBD1. Looked up from germline, CDR1 is LNHDA and CDR2 is SQIVND (reference sequence). The CDR3 runs 14 residues. With 9 bases clipped from V and 9 bases from J, the junction kept 15 bases outside the gene matches. Here the CDR3 reads CASLARTGTEKAFF. Written as DNA, the CDR3 is TGTGCCAGCCTTGCTCGGACAGGGACGGAGAAAGCTTTCTTT.

The chain recombines TRBV19 with TRBJ2-3, with 9 bases matching TRBD1. The CDR3 contains 16 residues. Looked up from germline, CDR1 is LNHDA and CDR2 is SQIVND (reference sequence). Trimming removed 6 bases from V and 3 bases from J; junction bases left unmatched: 10. For the CDR3, the DNA is TGTGCCAGTAGCCATCCCGGGACAGGGAATACAGATACGCAGTATTTT. The encoded protein is CASSHPGTGNTDTQYF.

The chain recombines TRBV27 with TRBJ2-4, with D unresolved. The CDR3 length is 13 residues. V was shortened by 6 bases and J by 0 bases, with 6 bases between the two germline ends. Germline V gives CDR1 MNHEY, CDR2 SMNVEV (reference sequence). CDR3 in amino acids: CASRDVAKNIQYF. Here the CDR3 DNA reads TGTGCCAGCAGGGACGTAGCCAAAAACATTCAGTACTTC.

V and J are TRBV28 and TRBJ2-5; 12 bases are shared with TRBD2. The CDR3 consists of 18 residues. CDR1 and CDR2 from the germline V gene are MDHEN and SYDVKM. The J segment lost 7 bases and the V segment lost 5 bases, leaving 17 bases of the junction unmatched. The CDR3 protein is CASSPHHLAGGFRWTQYF. The CDR3 nucleotides read TGTGCCAGCAGTCCTCACCACCTAGCGGGAGGGTTCCGTTGGACCCAGTACTTC.

The rearrangement uses TRBV4-2 and TRBJ1-4; D remains unclear. The CDR3 runs to 15 residues. CDR1 LGHNA and CDR2 YNFKEQ come from the germline V gene. The ends were cut back, 3 bases at V and 0 bases at J, with 8 bases in the middle. In DNA form, the CDR3 reads TGTGCCAGCAGCCAGCCGGGAGCAACTAATGAAAAACTGTTTTTT. Translated, it gives CASSQPGATNEKLFF.

The chain combines TRBV4-3 with TRBJ2-3; a possible D gene is TRBD1 (6 bases). Looked up from germline, CDR1 is LGHNA and CDR2 is YSLEER. V dropped 1 base and J dropped 5 bases, with 7 bases sitting between them. This CDR3 contains 13 residues. The DNA of the CDR3 is TGCGCCAGCAGCCAAGTACAGGGAGATACGCAGTATTTT. It specifies CASSQVQGDTQYF.

The rearrangement joins TRBV19 to TRBJ2-1; 8 bases align to TRBD1. The trim removed 4 bases at V and 4 bases at J, leaving 3 bases unmatched. The CDR3 loop spans 14 amino acids. Germline values: CDR1 LNHDA, CDR2 SQIVND (reference sequence). CDR3 loop: CASSKRQGYNEQFF. CDR3 nucleotide sequence: TGTGCCAGTAGTAAACGACAGGGGTACAATGAGCAGTTCTTC.

This chain links TRBV9 with TRBJ2-3; 10 bases line up with TRBD1. With 3 bases clipped from V and 3 bases from J, the junction kept 4 bases outside the gene matches. This CDR3 contains 15 residues. Per germline, CDR1 SGDLS and CDR2 YYNGEE. This CDR3 reads CASSAPGQGTDTQYF. The CDR3 nucleotides are TGTGCCAGCAGCGCGCCGGGACAGGGGACAGATACGCAGTATTTT. The complete variable domain, with remaining parts taken from reference TRBV9 and TRBJ2-3, reads DSGVTQTPKHLITATGQRVTLRCSPRSGDLSVYWYQQSLDQGLQFLIQYYNGEERAKGNILERFSAQQFPDLHSELNLSSLELGDSALYFCASSAPGQGTDTQYFGPGTRLTVL.

V and J are TRBV11-2 and TRBJ2-3, with unresolved D. V lost 7 bases and J lost 0, with 11 bases in between. The CDR3 extends over 14 amino acids. Germline V gene lookup returns CDR1 SGHAT and CDR2 FQNNGV. The CDR3 sequence is CASTPGPSTDTQYF. CDR3 bases: TGTGCCAGCACCCCGGGCCCGAGCACAGATACGCAGTATTTT.

V and J are TRBV5-1 and TRBJ2-1; D ambiguous. The length of the CDR3 is 15 residues. CDR1 SGHRS and CDR2 YFSETQ come from the germline V gene. V was cut by 0 bases and J by 4 bases, with 11 bases left in between. Here the CDR3 DNA reads TGCGCCAGCAGCTTGGAATTGGCAGAGTACAATGAGCAGTTCTTC. It yields the protein CASSLELAEYNEQFF.